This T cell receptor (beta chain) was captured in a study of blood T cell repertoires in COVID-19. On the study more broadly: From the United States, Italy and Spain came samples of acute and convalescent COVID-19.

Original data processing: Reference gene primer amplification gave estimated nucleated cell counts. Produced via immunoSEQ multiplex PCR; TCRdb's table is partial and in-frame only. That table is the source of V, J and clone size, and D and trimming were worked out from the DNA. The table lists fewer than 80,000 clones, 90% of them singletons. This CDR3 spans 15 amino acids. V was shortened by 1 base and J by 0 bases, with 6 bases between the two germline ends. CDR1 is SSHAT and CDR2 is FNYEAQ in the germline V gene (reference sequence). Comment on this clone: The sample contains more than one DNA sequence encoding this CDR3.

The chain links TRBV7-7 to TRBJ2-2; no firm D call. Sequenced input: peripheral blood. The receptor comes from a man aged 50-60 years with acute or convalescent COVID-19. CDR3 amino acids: CASSLDRANTGELFF. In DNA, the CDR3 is TGTGCCAGCAGCTTAGATCGGGCGAACACCGGGGAGCTGTTTTTT.